The clone carrying this TCR beta chain showed up just a few times. Its antigen is not identified. This entry is derived from a study of post-analysis software for immune sequencing data. On the study more broadly: Both relapsing-remitting and secondary progressive multiple sclerosis featured among the disease courses, as did progressive-relapsing multiple sclerosis. General observations from the study: Controls had significantly higher normalized Chao1 diversity than multiple sclerosis patients. Patients had higher frequencies than controls of roughly five TRBV segments, including TRBV5-6, TRBV5-1 and TRBV20-1. With F measure, samples from one preparation batch clustered together strongly.

Unique molecular identifiers were built into the TCR beta cDNA libraries. Each batch of about 0.95 to 10 million T cells produced some 450,000 cDNA molecules. TCRdb independently ran MiXCR on the PCR reads; one entry per CDR3 protein. The data show about 400,000 distinct CDR3 sequences, less than 40% seen once. Trimming pared 1 base from V and 5 bases from J, leaving 5 bases between. The CDR3 totals 13 residues. Per germline, CDR1 MGHRA and CDR2 YSYEKL. The sequencing input was blood. The rearrangement links TRBV4-1 to TRBJ2-2; no firm D call. The source of this sequence is a girl aged 10-17 years with multiple sclerosis. The CDR3 loop is CASSQVETGELFF. Here the CDR3 DNA reads TGCGCCAGCAGCCAAGTTGAAACCGGGGAGCTGTTTTTT.